This T cell receptor beta chain was captured in a study of regulatory T cells in long-lasting Graves disease. Study-wide findings and caveats: With 2,500 to 3,000 shared public clonotypes, persistent patients exceeded new patients, who shared just over 950.

The time point: newly diagnosed GD, antithyroid drugs for less than 3 months. PBMCs were the source of the RNA used for TCR sequencing. With EDTA tubes as the receptacles, 7.5 to 10 milliliters of peripheral blood were drawn. The CDR3 runs 14 residues. Deletions cut 6 bases from V and 5 bases from J, with 16 bases between. Ten or more counts support this clonotype. Its antigen is not identified. Sequencing libraries for TCR beta were prepared with iRepertoire HTBI primers and Arm-PCR of CDR3 regions. As processed by the authors: Spanning all samples, the identified segments comprised 62 TRBV and 14 TRBJ. A single record per CDR3 protein comes from TCRdb applying MiXCR to the multiplex PCR reads. The V and J calls and clone size come from TCRdb's table, not from the authors' own analysis. The table lists over 400,000 distinct CDR3 sequences, 14% of them singletons. This sample was shared with a second study, whose subject was T cells in Graves' hyperthyroidism and ophthalmopathy. That work states: In the first-round RT-PCR of the TCR CDR3, the HTBI primer set was used.

The TCR was taken from a woman between 45 and 60 years old with Graves disease. The specimen was peripheral blood mononuclear cells (PBMCs), collected at new diagnosis, from a patient treated with antithyroid drugs. The J gene is TRBJ2-5, the V gene TRBV12-3 or TRBV12-4; tentatively, D is TRBD1 or TRBD2 (6 bases each). The CDR3: CASSARGVLETQYF. CDR3 bases: TGTGCCAGCAGCGCGAGGGGGGTTTTGGAGACCCAGTACTTC.